What follows describes a single T cell receptor beta chain. What it recognizes is unknown. Each subset's genomic DNA was split evenly across several immunoSEQ plates. Clones were read by immunoSEQ multiplex PCR, and TCRdb kept only the in-frame ones, dropping some. The table shows about 2.1 million clones, with approximately 92% occurring only once. This specimen comes from a study of shared clonotypes between healthy human individuals. Findings and caveats of the study: Naive subsets usually exceeded memory subsets in estimated richness. Among non-shared clonotypes, generation probabilities were lower than among those shared by all four donors.

CD45RO-negative, CCR7-selected cells formed the naive CD8 fraction, which excluded terminally differentiated effector memory CD45RA+ cells. Material for sequencing was naive CD8+ T cells from PBMCs. The receptor was isolated from a man aged 18 to 30 in good health. Some clones in this sample may be carry-over from other donors' samples.

The CDR3 is CASRELAGVYNEQFF. In nucleotides, the CDR3 is TGTGCCAGCAGAGAACTAGCGGGGGTCTACAATGAGCAGTTCTTC. This chain joins TRBV6-1 and TRBJ2-1, with 11 bases identical to TRBD2. V gave up 6 bases and J gave up 3 bases; unmatched junction bases: 4. The CDR3 has 15 amino acids. Germline loops: CDR1 MNHNS, CDR2 SASEGT.